The 9 T cell receptor beta chains presented below share a single source sample, sequenced in a study of PD-L1 blockade in urothelial cancer. Measured with immunoSEQ multiplex PCR; TCRdb has only the in-frame clones, and not every one. This sample has some 40,000 clones, with approximately 86% found just once. The time point denotes: pretreatment peripheral blood. The specimen was PBMCs, collected around atezolizumab (anti-PD-L1) treatment. Receptors originate from a man older than 75 with urothelial cancer.

V is TRBV19 and J is TRBJ2-5; no definite D call. This CDR3 has 13 amino acids. CDR1 and CDR2 from the germline V gene are LNHDA and SQIVND (reference sequence). V was shortened by 3 bases and J by 2 bases, with 7 bases between the two germline ends. The CDR3 DNA reads TGTGCCAGTAGTATGCGGATACAAGAGACCCAGTACTTC. Residues: CASSMRIQETQYF. Based on the CDR3 plus reference TRBV19 and TRBJ2-5, the full variable domain is DGGITQSPKYLFRKEGQNVTLSCEQNLNHDAMYWYRQDPGQGLRLIYYSQIVNDFQKGDIAEGYSVSREKKESFPLTVTSAQKNPTAFYLCASSMRIQETQYFGPGTRLLVL.

There are a few counts of this clone. This rearrangement joins TRBV7-9 to TRBJ2-7; TRBD1 aligns across 8 bases. The CDR3 is 15 residues long. Germline CDR1 and CDR2: SEHNR and FQNEAQ (reference sequence). V was clipped by 5 bases and J by 2 bases; unmatched bases: 8. Here the CDR3 reads CASSGDRGRAYEQYF. CDR3 nucleotide sequence: TGTGCCAGCAGCGGCGACAGGGGTAGGGCCTACGAGCAGTACTTC.

The chain combines TRBV30 with TRBJ2-5; weak D call: TRBD1 (5 bases). The CDR3 contains 12 residues. Germline CDR1 is GTSNPN and CDR2 is SVGIG (reference sequence). V was shortened by 3 bases and J by 5 bases, with 10 bases between the two germline ends. CDR3 protein: CAWRMGRETQYF. For the CDR3, the DNA is TGTGCCTGGAGGATGGGGCGGGAGACCCAGTACTTC.

Here the CDR3 DNA reads TGCGCCAGCAGCTTGGGACTAGCGGGAGTCAGCTACGAGCAGTACTTC. Translating it yields CASSLGLAGVSYEQYF. This chain joins TRBV5-1 and TRBJ2-7, with 12 bases identical to TRBD2. CDR1 is SGHRS and CDR2 is YFSETQ in the germline V gene. J lost 3 bases, V lost 0 bases, and 4 bases had no gene match. The CDR3 extends over 16 amino acids.

This rearrangement joins TRBV30 to TRBJ2-7; D gene uncertain. The CDR3 spans 11 residues. Per germline, CDR1 GTSNPN and CDR2 SVGIG (reference sequence). V was pared by 2 bases and J by 12 bases, with 14 bases between. This CDR3 is CAWSPGSHRYF. The CDR3 DNA sequence: TGTGCCTGGAGTCCTGGCTCACACAGGTACTTC.

The rearrangement uses TRBV5-1 and TRBJ2-2; 10 nucleotides align to TRBD2. The CDR3 spans 16 residues. Germline loops: CDR1 SGHRS, CDR2 YFSETQ. J gave up 1 base and V 3 bases, and 3 bases lay outside the gene matches. The CDR3, as DNA: TGCGCCAGCAGCTCCGGGACTAGCGAGAACACCGGGGAGCTGTTTTTT. As protein: CASSSGTSENTGELFF. Together with reference TRBV5-1 and TRBJ2-2, the CDR3 gives the full variable domain: KAGVTQTPRYLIKTRGQQVTLSCSPISGHRSVSWYQQTPGQGLQFLFEYFSETQRNKGNFPGRFSGRQFSNSRSEMNVSTLELGDSALYLCASSSGTSENTGELFFGEGSRLTVL.

The chain links TRBV6-1 to TRBJ2-5, with D maybe TRBD1 (6 bases). Trimming took 7 bases from V and 4 from J, leaving 10 bases between them. The CDR3 consists of 12 residues. Germline CDR1 reads MNHNS; CDR2 reads SASEGT. For the CDR3, the DNA is TGTGCCAGCAAAACAGGGATAGAGACCCAGTACTTC. Translation gives CASKTGIETQYF.

The J gene is TRBJ2-7, the V gene TRBV5-1; D is possibly TRBD2 (5 bases). V was cut by 0 bases and J by 0 bases, with 7 bases left in between. CDR3 length equals 14 residues. Germline loops: CDR1 SGHRS, CDR2 YFSETQ. CDR3 sequence (DNA): TGCGCCAGCAGCTTGGTTGGGAGCTCCTACGAGCAGTACTTC. This gives the protein CASSLVGSSYEQYF.

The CDR3 DNA reads TGTGCCAGTAGTTCGGGACAGGGAACCCACGAGCAGTACTTC. This sequence encodes CASSSGQGTHEQYF. The chain has TRBV19 and TRBJ2-7, with 9 bases matching TRBD1. CDR1 LNHDA and CDR2 SQIVND come from the germline V gene (reference sequence). The J segment lost 5 bases and the V segment lost 5 bases, leaving 7 bases of the junction unmatched. The CDR3 has 14 amino acids. The full variable domain, in which reference TRBV19 and TRBJ2-7 provide the parts outside the CDR3, is DGGITQSPKYLFRKEGQNVTLSCEQNLNHDAMYWYRQDPGQGLRLIYYSQIVNDFQKGDIAEGYSVSREKKESFPLTVTSAQKNPTAFYLCASSSGQGTHEQYFGPGTRLTVT.